Each of the 25 T cell receptor beta chains below was sequenced from the same sample in a study of T cell responses to AZD1222 COVID-19 vaccine. This table comes from immunoSEQ multiplex PCR, and its TCRdb copy is limited to in-frame clones, with some not included. The sample has around 200,000 clones, about 91% seen once. The sample in question was peripheral blood, obtained on day 0 of AZD1222 vaccination. All receptors come from an adult in good health.

The chain is built from TRBV30 and TRBJ2-1; D call uncertain. V gave up 0 bases and J gave up 4 bases, with 10 bases separating them. The CDR3 loop spans 14 amino acids. Per germline, CDR1 GTSNPN and CDR2 SVGIG (reference sequence). CDR3 protein: CAWSVGGMYNEQFF. In DNA, the CDR3 is TGTGCCTGGAGTGTAGGTGGAATGTACAATGAGCAGTTCTTC.

This sequence joins TRBV7-2 and TRBJ1-4; possibly TRBD1 for D (5 bases). V lost 4 bases to trimming and J lost 7 bases, with 16 bases between them. The length of the CDR3 is 15 residues. The germline CDR1 and CDR2 sequences are SGHTA and FQGNSA. The CDR3 DNA reads as TGTGCCAGCAGCTATGCAGGGACGGAGAGTGAAAAACTGTTTTTT. Its protein is CASSYAGTESEKLFF.

Only one count was recorded for this clone. This chain links TRBV7-8 with TRBJ2-1, with 10 bases fitting TRBD2. Germline lookup yields CDR1 SGHVS and CDR2 FQNEAQ. The V gene end was trimmed by 1 base and the J gene end by 0 bases; junction bases not matched to a gene: 12. The CDR3 sequence is 20 residues long. The CDR3 DNA reads TGTGCCAGCAGCTTAGGGGCTAGCGGGGGCCACATAAGCTCCTACAATGAGCAGTTCTTC. Protein: CASSLGASGGHISSYNEQFF. The full variable domain, its missing parts supplied by reference TRBV7-8 and TRBJ2-1, is GAGVSQSPRYKVAKRGQDVALRCDPISGHVSLFWYQQALGQGPEFLTYFQNEAQLDKSGLPSDRFFAERPEGSVSTLKIQRTQQEDSAVYLCASSLGASGGHISSYNEQFFGPGTRLTVL.

The table lists this clone with a count of one. V gene TRBV6-1 combines with J gene TRBJ1-2; D unclear. The CDR3 extends over 15 amino acids. V was trimmed by 1 base and J by 0 bases, leaving 9 bases between them. Per germline, CDR1 MNHNS and CDR2 SASEGT. The CDR3 sequence is CASSEDWQANYGYTF. The CDR3 nucleotides are TGTGCCAGCAGTGAAGATTGGCAAGCTAACTATGGCTACACCTTC.

The CDR3 protein is CATSRALGSNQPQHF. The DNA of the CDR3 is TGTGCCACCAGCAGAGCCCTTGGGAGCAATCAGCCCCAGCATTTT. The chain combines TRBV15 with TRBJ1-5; unclear D gene. Between the trimmed V and J ends, which lost 1 base and 1 base, there was a span of 8 bases. The CDR3 is made up of 15 amino acids. Germline V lookup: CDR1 LNHNV, CDR2 YYDKDF (reference sequence).

This chain connects TRBV24-1 to TRBJ2-7, with TRBD1 as a possible D gene (6 bases). V lost 6 bases and J 5 bases, leaving 25 bases between the germline ends. The CDR3 runs 17 residues. The V gene's germline CDR1 is KGHDR and CDR2 SFDVKD. DNA of the CDR3: TGTGCCACCAGTCCGGCCCCCGCCCTACAGGGAACCCACGAGCAGTACTTC. Translating gives CATSPAPALQGTHEQYF.

The chain carries TRBV4-2 and TRBJ1-1; the D gene is possibly TRBD1 (5 bases). This CDR3 region has 14 residues. Per germline, CDR1 LGHNA and CDR2 YNFKEQ. The V end lost 1 base, the J end lost 3 bases, and 9 bases lay between the germline ends. The CDR3 bases are TGTGCCAGCAGCCAAGGTGGGGCCGACACTGAAGCTTTCTTT. This codes for CASSQGGADTEAFF.

The chain employs TRBV5-5 and TRBJ2-7; the D is unclear. CDR1 is SGHKS, CDR2 YYEKEE, per germline (reference sequence). Deletions cut 1 base from V and 3 bases from J, with 20 bases between. The CDR3 consists of 17 residues. The CDR3, as DNA: TGTGCCAGCAGCTTGTATAATACCACAATTGGGGTCTACGAGCAGTACTTC. Amino acids: CASSLYNTTIGVYEQYF. The variable domain in full, completed from reference TRBV5-5 and TRBJ2-7, reads DAGVTQSPTHLIKTRGQQVTLRCSPISGHKSVSWYQQVLGQGPQFIFQYYEKEERGRGNFPDRFSARQFPNYSSELNVNALLLGDSALYLCASSLYNTTIGVYEQYFGPGTRLTVT.

The rearrangement links TRBV5-1 to TRBJ2-2; tentatively, D is TRBD1 (5 bases). Germline values: CDR1 SGHRS, CDR2 YFSETQ. This CDR3 is 18 amino acids long. Deletions cut 3 bases from V and 3 bases from J, with 21 bases between. CDR3 loop: CASSSTAFRGQDTGELFF. CDR3 in DNA: TGCGCCAGCAGCTCAACCGCCTTTAGGGGTCAGGACACCGGGGAGCTGTTTTTT.

The rearrangement links TRBV7-3 to TRBJ2-2, with D uncertain. CDR3 length: 12 amino acids. Germline CDR1 is SGHTA and CDR2 is FQGTGA. V was pared by 5 bases and J by 4 bases, with 5 bases between. The CDR3 region is CASSPGTGELFF. The CDR3 nucleotides read TGTGCCAGCAGCCCGGGCACCGGGGAGCTGTTTTTT.

As concerns this clone: This CDR3 is also generated by other DNA sequences in the sample. The CDR3 region is CASSLAPTGGNQPQHF. The CDR3 DNA sequence: TGCGCCAGCAGCTTGGCCCCTACAGGGGGTAATCAGCCCCAGCATTTT. J is TRBJ1-5 and V is TRBV5-1; 8 bases line up with TRBD1. The CDR3 sequence is 16 residues long. Germline V lookup: CDR1 SGHRS, CDR2 YFSETQ. V trimming: 0 bases; J trimming: 4 bases; junction bases outside the gene matches: 6.

The chain links TRBV7-2 to TRBJ1-6; 8 bases line up with TRBD1. Trimming removed 5 bases from V and 0 bases from J; junction bases left unmatched: 6. The CDR3 totals 17 residues. Looked up from germline, CDR1 is SGHTA and CDR2 is FQGNSA. CDR3 coding DNA: TGTGCCAGCAGCGACCGACAGGGGCCCTCCTATAATTCACCCCTCCACTTT. It encodes CASSDRQGPSYNSPLHF. Full variable domain (remainder filled in from reference TRBV7-2 and TRBJ1-6): GAGVSQSPSNKVTEKGKDVELRCDPISGHTALYWYRQSLGQGLEFLIYFQGNSAPDKSGLPSDRFSAERTGGSVSTLTIQRTQQEDSAVYLCASSDRQGPSYNSPLHFGNGTRLTVT.

This clone was observed a few times. The genes are TRBV12-5 and TRBJ2-7; possibly TRBD1 for D (5 bases). The germline CDR1 and CDR2 sequences are LGHNT and FRNRAP. The ends were cut back, 3 bases at V and 0 bases at J, with 15 bases in the middle. The CDR3 runs 16 residues. The CDR3 spells CASGFGAGKSSYEQYF. The CDR3 nucleotides read TGTGCTAGTGGTTTTGGGGCTGGCAAGAGCTCCTACGAGCAGTACTTC.

The V and J genes are TRBV15 and TRBJ1-4; 10 nucleotides agree with TRBD1. The CDR3 spans 16 residues. Germline V gene sequence: CDR1 LNHNV, CDR2 YYDKDF (reference sequence). The junction had 11 bases not matched to a gene; V was cut back by 5 bases and J by 8 bases. DNA for the CDR3: TGTGCCACCAGCTCAAGCACCGGGACAGGGGTAGAAAAACTGTTTTTT. Its protein is CATSSSTGTGVEKLFF.

This sequence joins TRBV5-6 and TRBJ1-2, with TRBD1 identical over 9 bases. Germline V gives CDR1 SGHDT, CDR2 YYEEEE. Germline trimming cut 2 bases from V and 8 bases from J; bases unmatched to any gene: 4. CDR3 length: 13 amino acids. Written as DNA, the CDR3 is TGTGCCAGCAGCTTACAGGGGGCAAGGGGCTACACCTTC. It codes for CASSLQGARGYTF. Complete variable domain (other parts from reference TRBV5-6 and TRBJ1-2): DAGVTQSPTHLIKTRGQQVTLRCSPKSGHDTVSWYQQALGQGPQFIFQYYEEEERQRGNFPDRFSGHQFPNYSSELNVNALLLGDSALYLCASSLQGARGYTFGSGTRLTVV.

The rearrangement joins TRBV6-5 to TRBJ1-5; D is unresolved. CDR3 length: 13 amino acids. The germline V gene has CDR1 MNHEY and CDR2 SVGAGI. The V and J ends lost 4 bases and 2 bases respectively, with 6 bases between them. Written as DNA, the CDR3 is TGTGCCAGCAGTTTAATGGGCAATCAGCCCCAGCATTTT. Protein: CASSLMGNQPQHF.

The gene calls are TRBV19 and TRBJ2-7, with TRBD2 identical over 12 bases. Germline V gene data show CDR1 as LNHDA and CDR2 as SQIVND (reference sequence). The CDR3 has 15 amino acids. The ends lost 4 bases at V and 8 bases at J; junction bases unmatched: 9. The CDR3 region is CASSTPGLAGLKQYF. DNA for the CDR3: TGTGCCAGTAGTACCCCGGGACTAGCGGGCCTCAAGCAGTACTTC. The complete variable domain, with remaining parts taken from reference TRBV19 and TRBJ2-7, reads DGGITQSPKYLFRKEGQNVTLSCEQNLNHDAMYWYRQDPGQGLRLIYYSQIVNDFQKGDIAEGYSVSREKKESFPLTVTSAQKNPTAFYLCASSTPGLAGLKQYFGPGTRLTVT.

The rearrangement uses TRBV4-1 and TRBJ2-7; TRBD2 matches at 10 bases. Germline values: CDR1 MGHRA, CDR2 YSYEKL. This CDR3 is 16 amino acids long. With V trimmed by 0 bases and J by 2 bases, 4 bases remained unmatched. The CDR3 here is CASSQESSGRPYEQYF. The CDR3 nucleotides are TGCGCCAGCAGCCAAGAGTCTAGCGGGAGACCCTACGAGCAGTACTTC.

This rearrangement joins TRBV19 to TRBJ2-2; either TRBD1 or TRBD2 may fit D (7 bases each). Deletions cut 11 bases from V and 2 bases from J, with 12 bases between. This CDR3 is 13 amino acids long. Germline-derived CDR1 and CDR2 are LNHDA and SQIVND (reference sequence). CDR3 DNA sequence: TGTGCCGGGGGGGACAGTAACACCGGGGAGCTGTTTTTT. Protein product: CAGGDSNTGELFF.

This clone has a handful of counts. The gene calls are TRBV9 and TRBJ1-2, with D unclear. V lost 0 bases to trimming and J lost 2 bases, with 11 bases between them. Germline V gene sequence: CDR1 SGDLS, CDR2 YYNGEE. This CDR3 spans 15 amino acids. The CDR3 nucleotides are TGTGCCAGCAGCGTAGGGACGGACCGAAACTATGGCTACACCTTC. It encodes CASSVGTDRNYGYTF.

The chain joins TRBV10-3 to TRBJ2-5; 12 bases map to TRBD2. This CDR3 is 15 amino acids long. The ends lost 6 bases at V and 5 bases at J; junction bases unmatched: 7. Germline CDR1 ENHRY, CDR2 SYGVKD. CDR3 in amino acids: CAISRLAGDEETQYF. CDR3 nucleotides: TGTGCCATCAGCCGACTAGCGGGAGATGAGGAGACCCAGTACTTC.

This sequence joins TRBV10-1 and TRBJ2-4; 8 bases match TRBD2. The germline V gene encodes CDR1 WNHNN and CDR2 SYGVQD (reference sequence). The CDR3 length is 15 residues. The ends lost 2 bases at V and 0 bases at J; junction bases unmatched: 0. Written as DNA, the CDR3 is TGCGCCAGCAGTGAGGCGGGGGGAGCCAAAAACATTCAGTACTTC. It yields the protein CASSEAGGAKNIQYF.

J is TRBJ1-1 and V is TRBV4-3; D not certain. The V gene's germline CDR1 is LGHNA and CDR2 YSLEER. Trimming shortened V by 7 bases and J by 1 base, and 16 bases separated the two germline ends. The CDR3 covers 15 residues. CDR3 sequence reads: CASTYNRMSNTEAFF. CDR3 nucleotides: TGCGCCAGCACCTACAATAGGATGTCGAACACTGAAGCTTTCTTT.

The chain uses TRBV27 and TRBJ2-1; 12 nucleotides line up with TRBD1. The CDR3 has 15 amino acids. The J segment lost 10 bases and the V segment lost 0 bases, leaving 4 bases of the junction unmatched. Germline V gene sequence: CDR1 MNHEY, CDR2 SMNVEV (reference sequence). CDR3 in DNA: TGTGCCAGCAGTTTATCGGGACAGGGGGCAGGAGAGCAGTTCTTC. Translating gives CASSLSGQGAGEQFF.

The J gene is TRBJ2-5, the V gene TRBV19; TRBD1 might be the D (6 bases). The V end lost 7 bases, the J end lost 4 bases, and 10 bases lay between the germline ends. The CDR3 length is 12 residues. Germline V lookup: CDR1 LNHDA, CDR2 SQIVND (reference sequence). The CDR3 bases are TGTGCCAGTAACCGAGGGGGAGAGACCCAGTACTTC. Residues: CASNRGGETQYF. Full variable domain (remainder filled in from reference TRBV19 and TRBJ2-5): DGGITQSPKYLFRKEGQNVTLSCEQNLNHDAMYWYRQDPGQGLRLIYYSQIVNDFQKGDIAEGYSVSREKKESFPLTVTSAQKNPTAFYLCASNRGGETQYFGPGTRLLVL.